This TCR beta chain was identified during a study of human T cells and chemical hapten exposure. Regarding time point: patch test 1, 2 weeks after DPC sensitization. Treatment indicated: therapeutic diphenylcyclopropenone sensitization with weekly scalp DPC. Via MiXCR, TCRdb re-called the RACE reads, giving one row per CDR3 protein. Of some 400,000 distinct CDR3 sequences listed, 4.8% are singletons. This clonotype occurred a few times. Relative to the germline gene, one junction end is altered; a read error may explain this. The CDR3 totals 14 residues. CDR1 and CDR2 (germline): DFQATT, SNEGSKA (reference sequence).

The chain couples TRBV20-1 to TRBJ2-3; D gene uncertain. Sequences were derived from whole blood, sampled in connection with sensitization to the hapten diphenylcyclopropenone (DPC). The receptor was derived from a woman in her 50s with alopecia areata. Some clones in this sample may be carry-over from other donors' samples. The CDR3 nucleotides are TGCAGTGCTCGAGAGACAAGTAGCACAGATACGCAGTATTTT. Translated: CSARETSSTDTQYF.